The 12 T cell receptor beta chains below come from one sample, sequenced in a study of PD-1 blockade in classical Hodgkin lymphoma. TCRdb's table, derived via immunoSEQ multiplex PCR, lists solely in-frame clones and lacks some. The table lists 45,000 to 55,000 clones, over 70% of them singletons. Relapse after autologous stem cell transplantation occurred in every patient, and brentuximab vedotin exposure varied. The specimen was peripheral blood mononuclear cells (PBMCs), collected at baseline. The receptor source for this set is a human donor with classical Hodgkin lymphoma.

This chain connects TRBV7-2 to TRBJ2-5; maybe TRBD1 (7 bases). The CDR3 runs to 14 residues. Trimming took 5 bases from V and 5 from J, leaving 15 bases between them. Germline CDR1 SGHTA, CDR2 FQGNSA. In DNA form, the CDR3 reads TGTGCCAGCAGCCCCGGCTCAGGGGGGGAGACCCAGTACTTC. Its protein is CASSPGSGGETQYF.

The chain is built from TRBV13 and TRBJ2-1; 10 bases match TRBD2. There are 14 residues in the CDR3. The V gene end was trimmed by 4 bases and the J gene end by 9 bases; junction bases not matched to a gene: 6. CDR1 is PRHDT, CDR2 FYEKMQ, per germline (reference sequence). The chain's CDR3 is CASSSTSGFSEQFF. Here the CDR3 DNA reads TGTGCCAGCAGCTCGACTAGCGGGTTCAGTGAGCAGTTCTTC.

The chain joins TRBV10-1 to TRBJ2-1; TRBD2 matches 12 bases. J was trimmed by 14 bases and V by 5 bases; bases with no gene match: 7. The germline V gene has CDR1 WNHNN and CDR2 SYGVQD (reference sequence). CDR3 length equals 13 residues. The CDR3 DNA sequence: TGCGCCAGCAGTCCCGGACTAGCGGGGCAGAAGTTCTTC. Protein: CASSPGLAGQKFF.

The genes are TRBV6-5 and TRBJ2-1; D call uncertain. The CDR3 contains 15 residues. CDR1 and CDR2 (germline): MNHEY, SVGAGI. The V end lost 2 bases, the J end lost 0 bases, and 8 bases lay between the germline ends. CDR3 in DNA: TGTGCCAGCAGTTACGTGGCGAGCTCCTACAATGAGCAGTTCTTC. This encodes CASSYVASSYNEQFF.

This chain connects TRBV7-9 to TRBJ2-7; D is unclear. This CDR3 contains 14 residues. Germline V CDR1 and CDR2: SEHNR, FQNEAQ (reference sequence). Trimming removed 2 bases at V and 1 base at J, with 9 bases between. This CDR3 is CASSLIGRSYEQYF. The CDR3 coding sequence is TGTGCCAGCAGCTTAATCGGCAGATCCTACGAGCAGTACTTC.

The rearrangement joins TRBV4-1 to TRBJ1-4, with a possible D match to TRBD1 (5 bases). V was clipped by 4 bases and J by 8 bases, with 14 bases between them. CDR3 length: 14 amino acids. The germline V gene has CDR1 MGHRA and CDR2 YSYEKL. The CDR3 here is CASSRLVGGEKLFF. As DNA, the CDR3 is TGCGCCAGCAGCCGTCTAGTTGGGGGGGAAAAACTGTTTTTT.

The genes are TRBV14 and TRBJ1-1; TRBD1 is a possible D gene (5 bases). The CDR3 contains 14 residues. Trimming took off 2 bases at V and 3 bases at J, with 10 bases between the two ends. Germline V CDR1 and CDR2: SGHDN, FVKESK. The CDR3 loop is CASSQLWGDTEAFF. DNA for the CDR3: TGTGCCAGCAGCCAACTTTGGGGGGACACTGAAGCTTTCTTT.

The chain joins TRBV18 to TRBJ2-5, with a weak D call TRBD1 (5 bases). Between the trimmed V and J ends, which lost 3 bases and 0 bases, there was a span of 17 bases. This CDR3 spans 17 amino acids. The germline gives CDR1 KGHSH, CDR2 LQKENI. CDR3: CASSPTLDRSDQETQYF. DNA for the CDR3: TGTGCCAGCTCACCGACGCTAGACAGATCGGACCAAGAGACCCAGTACTTC.

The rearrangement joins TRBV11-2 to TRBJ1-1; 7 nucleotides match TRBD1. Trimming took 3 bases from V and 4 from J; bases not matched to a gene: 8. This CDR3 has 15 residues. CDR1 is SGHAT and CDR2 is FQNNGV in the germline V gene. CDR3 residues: CASSFVTRGVTEAFF. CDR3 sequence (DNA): TGTGCCAGCAGCTTCGTCACCAGGGGGGTCACTGAAGCTTTCTTT.

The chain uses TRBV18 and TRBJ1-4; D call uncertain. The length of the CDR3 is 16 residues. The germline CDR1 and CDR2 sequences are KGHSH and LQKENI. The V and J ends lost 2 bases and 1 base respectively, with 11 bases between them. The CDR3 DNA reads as TGTGCCAGCTCACCAAGGGCTATCGAAACTAATGAAAAACTGTTTTTT. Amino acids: CASSPRAIETNEKLFF.

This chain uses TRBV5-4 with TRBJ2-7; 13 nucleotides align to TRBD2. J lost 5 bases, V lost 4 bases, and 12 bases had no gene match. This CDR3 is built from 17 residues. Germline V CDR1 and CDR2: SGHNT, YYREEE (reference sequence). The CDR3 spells CASSVGFGTSGDHEQYF. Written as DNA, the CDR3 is TGTGCCAGCAGCGTGGGGTTCGGGACTAGCGGGGACCACGAGCAGTACTTC.

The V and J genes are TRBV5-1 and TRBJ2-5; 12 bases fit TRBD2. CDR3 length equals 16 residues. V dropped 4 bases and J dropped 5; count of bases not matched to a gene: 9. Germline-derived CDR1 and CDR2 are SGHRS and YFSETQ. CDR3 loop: CASSPRLAGVVETQYF. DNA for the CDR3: TGCGCCAGCAGCCCCCGACTAGCGGGAGTGGTGGAGACCCAGTACTTC.